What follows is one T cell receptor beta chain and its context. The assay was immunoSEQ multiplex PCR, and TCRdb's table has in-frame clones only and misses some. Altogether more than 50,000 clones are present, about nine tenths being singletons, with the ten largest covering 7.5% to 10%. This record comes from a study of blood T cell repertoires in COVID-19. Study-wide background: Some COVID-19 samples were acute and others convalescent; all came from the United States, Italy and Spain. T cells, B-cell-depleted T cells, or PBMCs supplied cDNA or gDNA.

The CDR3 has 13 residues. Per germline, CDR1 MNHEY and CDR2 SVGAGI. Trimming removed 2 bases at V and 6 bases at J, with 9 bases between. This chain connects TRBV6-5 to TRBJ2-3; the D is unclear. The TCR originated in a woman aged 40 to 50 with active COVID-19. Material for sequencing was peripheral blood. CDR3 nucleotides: TGTGCCAGCAGTTACCCCCAGAGGGATACGCAGTATTTT. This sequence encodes CASSYPQRDTQYF.